A selection of T cell receptor beta chains follows, all from one sample in a study of human T cells and chemical hapten exposure. TCRdb analysed the RACE reads with MiXCR anew, one entry per CDR3 protein. The table lists about 74,000 distinct CDR3 sequences, 11% to 15% of them singletons, with roughly 4.9% in the top ten. The material was whole blood, obtained in connection with sensitization to the hapten diphenylcyclopropenone (DPC). All receptors derive from a woman aged 45-65 years with alopecia areata. Some clones in this sample may be carry-over from other donors' samples. Each CDR3 is given with its conserved first and last residue. Clone size, where shown, is once, few, many, or a class for clones that have expanded.

v_gene	abundance	j_gene	CDR3aa
TRBV5-1	few	TRBJ2-3	CASSEEVTDTQYF
TRBV20-1	few	TRBJ2-3	CSARNLVTSGTSTDTQYF
TRBV4-1	few	TRBJ1-6	CASSQDPPRSYNSPLHF
TRBV20-1	-	TRBJ2-3	CSARDKVIVKGLDTQYF
TRBV10-3	many	TRBJ2-3	CAISSTDTQYF
TRBV11-2	-	TRBJ1-4	CASRGQHYAGEKLFF
TRBV20-1	-	TRBJ1-6	CSAGTVVLNSPLHF
TRBV13	-	TRBJ1-5	CASSFISQPQHF
TRBV18	-	TRBJ2-2	CASSPLWQGANTGELFF
TRBV7-9	few	TRBJ1-1	CASSLMNTEAFF
TRBV7-6	many	TRBJ2-4	CASSAKGQGAYIQYF
TRBV12-3/TRBV12-4	many	TRBJ1-5	CASSLRGKGNQPQHF
TRBV6-4	-	TRBJ1-1	CASSRTVSDTEAFF
TRBV7-8	-	TRBJ1-2	CVSSQGNSNYGYTF
TRBV27	-	TRBJ1-1	CASSLQPMNTEAFF
TRBV5-4	-	TRBJ1-1	CASSFTLNTEAFF
TRBV20-1	once	TRBJ2-5	CSAIAQGPQYF
TRBV5-1	-	TRBJ2-7	CASSLAAGTGLEQYF
TRBV7-6	few	TRBJ1-3	CASSRQGGNGNTIYF
TRBV20-1	many	TRBJ1-1	CSARDMPGVGNTEAFF
TRBV7-2	few	TRBJ2-7	CASSLVGGRPNEQYF
TRBV6-4	-	TRBJ2-3	CASSKLAGGGTDTQYF
TRBV7-8	few	TRBJ1-5	CASSPGRDPLNQPQHF
TRBV18	-	TRBJ2-7	CASSPRAGTSSYEQYF
TRBV30	many	TRBJ2-4	CAWTKESGRNIQYF
TRBV20-1	-	TRBJ2-3	CSAREREATDTQYF
TRBV7-9	-	TRBJ2-7	CASSLFGDRGDYEQYF